These 10 T cell receptor beta chains share one sample of origin, sequenced in a study of control samples from healthy donors and cancer patients. Assay used: immunoSEQ multiplex PCR; TCRdb lists only in-frame clones, some missing. The table records approximately 53,000 clones, approximately 90% of them present only once. What was sequenced was PBMCs. Receptors originate from a young man with colorectal cancer.

This clone was counted a single time. This rearrangement joins TRBV12-3 or TRBV12-4 to TRBJ2-1; 9 bases align to TRBD1. The J segment lost 15 bases and the V segment lost 6 bases, leaving 9 bases of the junction unmatched. This CDR3 has 12 residues. The CDR3 sequence: CASSDGTGPRFF. The CDR3 nucleotides are TGTGCCAGCAGCGATGGGACAGGGCCGCGGTTCTTC.

The genes are TRBV4-2 and TRBJ1-4; possibly TRBD1 for D (6 bases). The CDR3 is 15 residues long. CDR1 and CDR2 (germline): LGHNA, YNFKEQ. Trimming cost V 4 bases and J 8 bases, with 17 bases left between them. The CDR3 spells CASSLTGSPGEKLFF. In DNA form, the CDR3 reads TGTGCCAGCAGCCTAACAGGGTCCCCTGGGGAAAAACTGTTTTTT.

The chain recombines TRBV3-1 (or the pseudogene TRBV3-2) with TRBJ2-3; no firm D call. Trimming removed 2 bases at V and 0 bases at J, with 9 bases between. Germline V CDR1 and CDR2: LGHDT, YNNKEL (reference sequence). This CDR3 region has 15 residues. In nucleotides, the CDR3 is TGTGCCAGCAGCCAAATGGTTGCTAGCACAGATACGCAGTATTTT. It yields the protein CASSQMVASTDTQYF.

This clone was observed a few times. The chain is built from TRBV9 and TRBJ1-1; TRBD1 aligns across 9 bases. The CDR3 covers 18 residues. V was clipped by 0 bases and J by 4 bases; unmatched bases: 13. From germline, CDR1 is SGDLS and CDR2 YYNGEE. The CDR3 sequence: CASSVGQGDRGSFTEAFF. The CDR3 nucleotides are TGTGCCAGCAGCGTAGGTCAAGGAGACAGGGGGAGTTTCACTGAAGCTTTCTTT.

The chain recombines TRBV5-8 with TRBJ2-2; D unresolved. The CDR3 spans 13 residues. Per germline, CDR1 SGHTS and CDR2 YDEGEE. Trimming shortened V by 4 bases and J by 6 bases, and 10 bases separated the two germline ends. CDR3 sequence reads: CASSPRMAGELFF. In DNA form, the CDR3 reads TGTGCCAGCAGCCCCCGCATGGCCGGGGAGCTGTTTTTT.

V gene TRBV10-3 combines with J gene TRBJ1-1; D is perhaps TRBD1 (6 bases). This CDR3 comprises 14 residues. Germline V CDR1 and CDR2: ENHRY, SYGVKD. Trimming shortened V by 5 bases and J by 1 base, and 11 bases separated the two germline ends. This CDR3 is CAISPGQTNTEAFF. DNA of the CDR3: TGTGCCATCAGTCCAGGACAGACGAACACTGAAGCTTTCTTT.

The gene calls are TRBV4-1 and TRBJ2-4; 7 positions agree with TRBD1. This CDR3 has 15 residues. V lost 5 bases, J lost 8 bases, and 12 bases stayed unmatched. Germline CDR1 is MGHRA and CDR2 is YSYEKL. CDR3: CASSKGQSRQDIQYF. For the CDR3, the DNA is TGCGCCAGCAGCAAGGGACAGTCTCGTCAGGACATTCAGTACTTC.

The chain couples TRBV5-5 to TRBJ1-4, with D possibly TRBD1 on 6 matching bases. The CDR3 extends over 15 amino acids. Trimming stripped 4 bases from V and 8 bases from J, with 18 bases between. The V gene's germline CDR1 is SGHKS and CDR2 YYEKEE (reference sequence). In nucleotides, the CDR3 is TGTGCCAGCAGCCCGTGGGACACGGGCCTGGAAAAACTGTTTTTT. It codes for CASSPWDTGLEKLFF.

Of note for this clone: Other DNA sequences of this sample code for an identical CDR3. V and J are TRBV5-8 and TRBJ1-5; D gene ambiguous. This CDR3 contains 12 residues. The germline V gene encodes CDR1 SGHTS and CDR2 YDEGEE. Trimming stripped 0 bases from V and 5 bases from J, with 3 bases between. The CDR3, as DNA: TGTGCCAGCAGCTTGGTTGATCAGCCCCAGCATTTT. Translated, it gives CASSLVDQPQHF.

This chain connects TRBV10-3 to TRBJ2-7; maybe TRBD1 (6 bases). CDR1 ENHRY and CDR2 SYGVKD come from the germline V gene. This CDR3 has 14 amino acids. Trimming pared 5 bases from V and 0 bases from J, leaving 11 bases between. This CDR3 reads CAISPDRSSYEQYV. CDR3 nucleotides: TGTGCCATCAGTCCTGACAGGAGCTCCTACGAGCAGTACGTC.